This T cell receptor (beta chain) was captured by sequencing in a study of blood T cells in healthy people across ages (dated by TCRdb to 2014 to 2015). Concerning the study at large: In model experiments, template switching captured roughly one uniquely barcoded TCR beta cDNA molecule for every two T cells. For two donors (one aged 18 to 29 and one aged 80 or older), the study analyzed two additional independent replicas of 1 million unique cDNA reads from the same blood draw. The donors were divided into four age groups: young (average approximately 15 years), middle-aged (approximately 39), aged (approximately 59) and long-lived (about 84). To avoid experimental bias, donors of different ages were distributed randomly across sequencing lanes. Age-related changes in TCR beta repertoire diversity were measured in the study by deep sequencing normalized with unique cDNA molecular identifiers.

The donors were under 40 Caucasian individuals from Russia, aged 6 to 90 years, who were systemically healthy. Each donor gave 8 to 10 milliliters of peripheral blood, drawn into EDTA-treated Vacutainer tubes. Ficoll-Paque density-gradient centrifugation was used to isolate PBMCs, with at least 6 million per sample. Total RNA, at least 5.5 micrograms per sample, was extracted from PBMCs with Trizol reagent. For every donor, flow cytometry on a PBMC aliquot measured the percentage of naive CD45RAhigh/CD27high T cells. Library preparation used 5' RACE. Sequencing instrument: Illumina HiSeq 2500. A second PCR of 7 to 11 cycles was run with a J-beta primer mix and a sample-barcoded 5' primer. A unique molecular identifier was introduced onto each TCR beta cDNA molecule by a template-switch 5' adaptor carrying 12 random nucleotides. Each sample yielded at least 3 million CDR3-containing paired-end reads. First-strand cDNA was synthesized from all RNA with the Mint cDNA synthesis kit, primed by a TRBC-specific oligonucleotide. All cDNA was treated with uracil-DNA glycosylase and then went through a first 18-cycle PCR with the universal primers M1SS and BC2_uni_R. Turning to the authors' computational methods: For normalization, 1 million high-quality reads were randomly selected from each sample, with every read carrying a distinct molecular identifier. Instead of being binned into consensus sequences, reads with shared molecular identifiers were discarded. MiTCR, set to a Q25 quality threshold and the strictest error-elimination algorithm, was used for CDR3 identification, clonotype clustering and error correction. A nonparametric unseen species model with Euler transformation was used to estimate a lower bound on total TCR beta diversity. The public reads were reprocessed in TCRdb via fastp at Q25 and MiXCR, keeping in-frame beta chains. Every CDR3 protein is listed once, alongside the most common genes and DNA of its rows. TCRdb, not the original authors, processed these V and J calls. The sample records roughly 800,000 distinct CDR3 sequences, 55% to 70% of which are singletons. In total, the top ten clones hold approximately 23% of the sample.

Broad study findings and their caveats: Total diversity estimates from one million sequenced T cells were considered lower bounds and underestimates. Bulk unsorted PBMC profiling prevented conclusive comparison of naive and antigen-experienced compartments. Compared with the aged group, more naive CD4+ T cells, fewer expanded clones and increased TCR diversity were shown by the long-lived group, suggesting age selection. There was a strong correlation between observed TCR beta diversity and the percentage of naive T cells measured by flow cytometry. Observed TCR beta diversity per million T cells fell roughly linearly with age, and a significant reduction was already apparent by age around 36. Because donor CMV infection status was unknown, age-related changes in expanded clonotypes were potentially confounded.

In its sample, this clonotype was seen a few times. Its antigen specificity is not known. Base quality data are lacking; no much larger clone is found one base away. V lost 1 base and J lost 5 bases; the stretch between them is 15 bases long. CDR1 LGHDT and CDR2 YNNKEL were looked up in the germline V gene (reference sequence). The CDR3 numbers 16 residues from cysteine through phenylalanine. Solely the CDR3 DNA is kept, with 48 bases framed from the first base. The material sequenced was blood. The TCR was taken from a man aged 30-40 years in good health. Recombination linked TRBV3-1 to TRBJ2-1; the D gene may be TRBD1 or TRBD2, since each aligns over 6 bases. The nucleotides are TGTGCCAGCAGCCAAGGGGGGGCGGGATTAAACAATGAGCAGTTCTTC. Its translation is CASSQGGAGLNNEQFF.